The entry below gives a single TCR beta chain sequence along with its context. Its antigen is still unknown. TCRdb's copy holds only in-frame clones and misses some; the assay was immunoSEQ multiplex PCR. The table has 95,000 to 110,000 clones, around nine tenths seen once. These data originate in a study of T cell responses to AZD1222 COVID-19 vaccine. The study's findings and limits: The number of AZD1222 recipients seropositive at baseline was only five or six. Most donors were white British, females outnumbered males, and clonal diversity was possibly underestimated.

The source is an adult who received the MenACWY meningococcal vaccine as a control. Sequencing used peripheral blood, obtained 28 days after the second dose of the MenACWY control vaccine.

CDR3 sequence: CASSVGWGRGNTIYF. CDR3 nucleotides: TGTGCCAGCAGCGTAGGATGGGGGCGGGGAAACACCATATATTTT. The gene calls are TRBV9 and TRBJ1-3; TRBD1 might be the D (6 bases). The ends were cut back, 0 bases at V and 4 bases at J, with 11 bases in the middle. The CDR3 spans 15 residues. Germline lookup yields CDR1 SGDLS and CDR2 YYNGEE.